Shown below are 2 T cell receptor beta chains from a single sample sequenced in a study of PD-1 blockade in classical Hodgkin lymphoma. Every patient had relapsed following autologous stem cell transplantation, and cohorts differed in brentuximab vedotin exposure. Libraries were prepared by immunoSEQ multiplex PCR; TCRdb keeps only in-frame clonotypes and omits some of them. The sample lists 23,000 or so clones, roughly 80% occurring once. The sequences come from peripheral blood mononuclear cells (PBMCs), collected at baseline. All receptors derive from a human donor with classical Hodgkin lymphoma.

The rearrangement joins TRBV27 to TRBJ2-1; TRBD2 aligns across 7 bases. V dropped 10 bases and J dropped 3; count of bases not matched to a gene: 12. CDR3 length equals 15 residues. Germline assignment: CDR1 MNHEY and CDR2 SMNVEV (reference sequence). The CDR3 DNA sequence: TGTGCCACTCACCCACTAGCGACGATCTACAATGAGCAGTTCTTC. Its translation: CATHPLATIYNEQFF.

This CDR3 is CASSAGDREPEKLFF. The CDR3 nucleotides are TGTGCCAGCAGCGCAGGCGACAGGGAACCTGAAAAACTGTTTTTT. This chain joins TRBV9 and TRBJ1-4; 7 positions agree with TRBD1. Unmatched junction bases numbered 9, after V lost 3 bases and J lost 7 bases. The CDR3 sequence is 15 residues long. Germline CDR1 is SGDLS and CDR2 is YYNGEE.